These 3 T cell receptor beta chains were sequenced from one sample in a study of T-cell reconstitution after alpha-beta-depleted transplantation in children. Unique molecular identifiers were incorporated into the prepared TCRbeta library. TCRdb re-derived calls from the PCR reads in MiXCR, one entry per CDR3 protein. The table includes some 840,000 distinct CDR3 sequences, 15% to 20% detected once. Sequencing was performed on PBMCs, mostly from graft donor cells, taken 360 days after TCRalphabeta/CD19-depleted stem cell transplant. These receptor sequences come from a male patient between 5 and 17 years old who had a stem cell transplant for acute lymphoblastic leukemia, so the T cells may come from the graft donor.

This clonotype was seen at least ten times. The rearrangement links TRBV5-1 to TRBJ2-3; TRBD2 might be the D (5 bases). Between the trimmed V and J ends, which lost 3 bases and 4 bases, there was a span of 9 bases. The CDR3 has 13 amino acids. Germline V gives CDR1 SGHRS, CDR2 YFSETQ. This CDR3 reads CASSSRVPDTQYF. The CDR3 DNA sequence: TGCGCCAGCAGCTCGCGGGTTCCAGATACGCAGTATTTT. Using reference TRBV5-1 and TRBJ2-3 for the parts outside the CDR3, the full variable domain is KAGVTQTPRYLIKTRGQQVTLSCSPISGHRSVSWYQQTPGQGLQFLFEYFSETQRNKGNFPGRFSGRQFSNSRSEMNVSTLELGDSALYLCASSSRVPDTQYFGPGTRLTVL.

This clonotype came up a few times. The rearrangement links TRBV20-1 to TRBJ2-3; a weak D match, TRBD2 (5 bases). Germline V gives CDR1 DFQATT, CDR2 SNEGSKA (reference sequence). Trimming removed 5 bases from V and 6 bases from J, with 18 bases in between. The CDR3 is 14 residues long. The CDR3 nucleotides read TGCAGTGCTGAACTAGGAACCCCCACCGATACGCAGTATTTT. Protein product: CSAELGTPTDTQYF.

J is TRBJ2-7 and V is TRBV5-1; 9 bases align to TRBD2. There are 15 residues in the CDR3. Losses at the gene ends were 1 base for V and 4 bases for J; bases not matched to a gene: 6. Germline CDR1 and CDR2: SGHRS and YFSETQ. The DNA for the CDR3 is TGCGCCAGCAGCTTGAGACTAGCGGCCCTATACGAGCAGTACTTC. It specifies CASSLRLAALYEQYF.